A single sample gave rise to the 22 T cell receptor beta chains below, sequenced in a study of blood T cell repertoires in COVID-19. Here immunoSEQ multiplex PCR was the method, and the copy in TCRdb shows in-frame clones only, minus some. This sample carries roughly 230,000 clones, approximately 81% of them seen once, and the ten largest clones take about 3.9%. What was sequenced was peripheral blood. These receptors all come from a woman of 80 years or more with acute or convalescent COVID-19.

The chain carries TRBV2 and TRBJ1-6; D perhaps matches TRBD1 (5 bases). Germline CDR1 SNHLY, CDR2 FYNNEI. V was clipped by 6 bases and J by 9 bases, with 15 bases between them. The CDR3 has 14 amino acids. The chain's CDR3 is CASRPGGTVSPLHF. CDR3 DNA sequence: TGTGCCAGCAGACCCGGGGGGACGGTTTCACCCCTCCACTTT.

The J gene is TRBJ1-5, the V gene TRBV6-2 or TRBV6-3; tentatively, D is TRBD1 (5 bases). Germline lookup yields CDR1 MNHEY and CDR2 SVGEGT. V gave up 2 bases and J gave up 2 bases, with 13 bases separating them. This CDR3 comprises 16 residues. CDR3 sequence: CASSYGGGSRNQPQHF. DNA of the CDR3: TGTGCCAGCAGTTACGGGGGAGGGAGTCGCAATCAGCCCCAGCATTTT.

The V call is TRBV5-1, the J call TRBJ2-3; 7 bases align to TRBD2. This CDR3 contains 14 residues. Germline trimming cut 1 base from V and 2 bases from J; bases unmatched to any gene: 1. CDR1 is SGHRS, CDR2 YFSETQ, per germline. The CDR3 sequence: CASSLLAVTDTQYF. CDR3 DNA sequence: TGCGCCAGCAGCTTGCTAGCGGTCACAGATACGCAGTATTTT.

The chain carries TRBV9 and TRBJ1-1; the D gene is possibly TRBD1 (6 bases). With 4 bases removed from V and 2 bases from J, the gap between germline ends came to 12 bases. Germline V CDR1 and CDR2: SGDLS, YYNGEE. This CDR3 contains 14 residues. The CDR3 protein is CASSLLGQNTEAFF. CDR3 in DNA: TGTGCCAGCAGCTTATTGGGACAAAACACTGAAGCTTTCTTT.

The rearrangement links TRBV5-4 to TRBJ2-5; D call uncertain. The V end lost 0 bases, the J end lost 4 bases, and 7 bases lay between the germline ends. Germline lookup yields CDR1 SGHNT and CDR2 YYREEE (reference sequence). CDR3 length: 13 residues. CDR3 nucleotides: TGTGCCAGCAGCTTGGGGCGAGGAGAGACCCAGTACTTC. It translates to CASSLGRGETQYF.

V and J are TRBV7-3 and TRBJ2-1; the match to TRBD1 covers 8 bases. From germline, CDR1 is SGHTA and CDR2 FQGTGA. The trim removed 2 bases at V and 3 bases at J, leaving 15 bases unmatched. The CDR3 covers 19 residues. CDR3 sequence reads: CASSLFGRGQLTDYNEQFF. DNA for the CDR3: TGTGCCAGCAGCTTATTTGGCAGGGGGCAACTGACCGACTACAATGAGCAGTTCTTC. Filled out from reference TRBV7-3 and TRBJ2-1, the complete variable domain reads GAGVSQTPSNKVTEKGKYVELRCDPISGHTALYWYRQSLGQGPEFLIYFQGTGAADDSGLPNDRFFAVRPEGSVSTLKIQRTERGDSAVYLCASSLFGRGQLTDYNEQFFGPGTRLTVL.

The genes are TRBV5-1 and TRBJ2-6, with unresolved D. The CDR3 has 14 amino acids. V was pared by 4 bases and J by 1 base, with 6 bases between. CDR1 SGHRS and CDR2 YFSETQ come from the germline V gene. The CDR3 bases are TGCGCCAGCAGCCGAGAATCTGGGGCCAACGTCCTGACTTTC. It yields the protein CASSRESGANVLTF.

The chain links TRBV18 to TRBJ2-7; TRBD1 matches 7 bases. Germline V gives CDR1 KGHSH, CDR2 LQKENI. Trimming took 3 bases from V and 2 from J; bases not matched to a gene: 1. The CDR3 length is 13 residues. The CDR3 sequence: CASSPGTAYEQYF. In nucleotides, the CDR3 is TGTGCCAGCTCACCTGGGACAGCCTACGAGCAGTACTTC.

The J gene is TRBJ1-4, the V gene TRBV2; maybe TRBD1 (5 bases). Germline CDR1 reads SNHLY; CDR2 reads FYNNEI. The CDR3 is 14 residues long. Trimming cost V 5 bases and J 0 bases, with 7 bases left between them. CDR3 coding DNA: TGTGCCAGCAGTAGCAGGGCAACTAATGAAAAACTGTTTTTT. It is translated as CASSSRATNEKLFF.

This clone was seen only once. The same CDR3 is also encoded by other DNA sequences in this sample. The chain links TRBV7-2 to TRBJ2-3; TRBD2 aligns across 10 bases. J was trimmed by 1 base and V by 0 bases; bases with no gene match: 1. CDR3 length equals 16 residues. Germline V gives CDR1 SGHTA, CDR2 FQGNSA. The CDR3 DNA reads as TGTGCCAGCAGCTTAGCGCTAGCGGGGGGCACAGATACGCAGTATTTT. This encodes CASSLALAGGTDTQYF.

The chain recombines TRBV6-2 or TRBV6-3 with TRBJ1-1; TRBD1 matches 8 bases. CDR3 length: 13 amino acids. Per the germline V gene, CDR1 is MNHEY and CDR2 is SVGEGT. V trimming: 4 bases; J trimming: 9 bases; junction bases outside the gene matches: 7. For the CDR3, the DNA is TGTGCCAGCAGTTCGATTACAGGGGGTCAAGCTTTCTTT. It encodes CASSSITGGQAFF.

This clone was seen once. This chain joins TRBV19 and TRBJ1-2, with a possible D match to TRBD1 (5 bases). The CDR3 has 15 amino acids. Germline CDR1 reads LNHDA; CDR2 reads SQIVND (reference sequence). Deletions cut 4 bases from V and 3 bases from J, with 15 bases between. The CDR3 DNA reads TGTGCCAGTAGTACACAGGTAGATCTTCACTATGGCTACACCTTC. Protein sequence: CASSTQVDLHYGYTF.

A few counts support this clone. The V and J genes are TRBV3-1 (or the pseudogene TRBV3-2) and TRBJ1-5; D is ambiguous. CDR3 length equals 15 residues. Germline V gives CDR1 LGHDT, CDR2 YNNKEL (reference sequence). V gave up 0 bases and J gave up 2 bases, with 8 bases separating them. Here the CDR3 reads CASSQDSAGNQPQHF. The CDR3 DNA sequence: TGTGCCAGCAGCCAAGATTCGGCGGGCAATCAGCCCCAGCATTTT.

This clone was observed once. The chain recombines TRBV10-3 with TRBJ1-3, with D unresolved. Trimming stripped 6 bases from V and 0 bases from J, with 18 bases between. This CDR3 is 17 amino acids long. Germline V gene sequence: CDR1 ENHRY, CDR2 SYGVKD. The CDR3 nucleotides read TGTGCCATCAGCGCGACTAGTCCCGCAATCTCTGGAAACACCATATATTTT. Protein: CAISATSPAISGNTIYF.

This clone was recorded once. The rearrangement links TRBV15 to TRBJ1-5; 7 nucleotides line up with TRBD1. The germline CDR1 and CDR2 sequences are LNHNV and YYDKDF (reference sequence). V was clipped by 1 base and J by 10 bases; unmatched bases: 7. This CDR3 has 14 residues. Here the CDR3 reads CATSRVTTGVPQHF. The CDR3 coding sequence is TGTGCCACCAGCAGAGTCACCACAGGGGTACCCCAGCATTTT. Complete variable domain (other parts from reference TRBV15 and TRBJ1-5): DAMVIQNPRYQVTQFGKPVTLSCSQTLNHNVMYWYQQKSSQAPKLLFHYYDKDFNNEADTPDNFQSRRPNTSFCFLDIRSPGLGDTAMYLCATSRVTTGVPQHFGDGTRLSIL.

The genes are TRBV6-1 and TRBJ2-3; the match to TRBD1 covers 7 bases. Per germline, CDR1 MNHNS and CDR2 SASEGT. The V segment lost 0 bases and the J segment 2 bases; nucleotides outside the gene matches: 5. This CDR3 contains 16 residues. The DNA for the CDR3 is TGTGCCAGCAGTGAAGCTCGGACAGGTAACACAGATACGCAGTATTTT. It yields the protein CASSEARTGNTDTQYF.

This clone was recorded only once. V usage is TRBV10-2 and J usage is TRBJ1-5, with 8 bases lining up with TRBD1. Germline loops: CDR1 WSHSY, CDR2 SAAADI. CDR3 length: 15 amino acids. Germline trimming cut 3 bases from V and 4 bases from J; bases unmatched to any gene: 5. The CDR3, as DNA: TGCGCCAGCAGTGACCTACAGGGGGGTAATCAGCCCCAGCATTTT. It translates to CASSDLQGGNQPQHF.

CDR3 region: CASSEQGAGEKLFF. CDR3 bases: TGTGCCAGCAGTGAACAGGGGGCGGGTGAAAAACTGTTTTTT. The rearrangement joins TRBV6-1 to TRBJ1-4, with 8 bases fitting TRBD1. The CDR3 has 14 amino acids. The J segment lost 7 bases and the V segment lost 2 bases, leaving 3 bases of the junction unmatched. Germline V CDR1 and CDR2: MNHNS, SASEGT.

The rearrangement links TRBV9 to TRBJ1-2; weak D call: TRBD1 (6 bases). The CDR3 totals 14 residues. V lost 4 bases and J lost 3, with 13 bases in between. CDR1 SGDLS and CDR2 YYNGEE come from the germline V gene. This chain's CDR3 is CASSRRGGDYGYTF. CDR3 sequence (DNA): TGTGCCAGCAGCCGTCGGGGGGGCGACTATGGCTACACCTTC. The whole variable domain, remainder taken from reference TRBV9 and TRBJ1-2, is DSGVTQTPKHLITATGQRVTLRCSPRSGDLSVYWYQQSLDQGLQFLIQYYNGEERAKGNILERFSAQQFPDLHSELNLSSLELGDSALYFCASSRRGGDYGYTFGSGTRLTVV.

CDR3 in amino acids: CASSPGTASGNTIYF. For the CDR3, the DNA is TGTGCCAGCAGCCCAGGGACAGCCTCTGGAAACACCATATATTTT. The chain combines TRBV7-6 with TRBJ1-3; 7 bases match TRBD1. V was clipped by 5 bases and J by 0 bases; unmatched bases: 4. CDR1 and CDR2 (germline): SGHVS, FNYEAQ. This CDR3 is built from 15 residues.

This clone was counted only a few times. The rearrangement joins TRBV3-1 (or the pseudogene TRBV3-2) to TRBJ1-2; D is ambiguous. Germline V gives CDR1 LGHDT, CDR2 YNNKEL (reference sequence). Trimming removed 2 bases from V and 4 bases from J, with 8 bases in between. This CDR3 spans 13 amino acids. Here the CDR3 reads CASSQRGGYGYTF. The CDR3 DNA sequence: TGTGCCAGCAGCCAACGGGGAGGCTATGGCTACACCTTC.

The chain combines TRBV7-2 with TRBJ1-5; TRBD1 is a possible D gene (6 bases). Germline V CDR1 and CDR2: SGHTA, FQGNSA. The CDR3 loop spans 15 amino acids. Trimming took off 2 bases at V and 7 bases at J, with 15 bases between the two ends. The CDR3 DNA follows: TGTGCCAGCAGCTTAATTACAGGGTCGGAGCAGCCCCAGCATTTT. It yields the protein CASSLITGSEQPQHF. The whole variable domain, remainder taken from reference TRBV7-2 and TRBJ1-5, is GAGVSQSPSNKVTEKGKDVELRCDPISGHTALYWYRQSLGQGLEFLIYFQGNSAPDKSGLPSDRFSAERTGGSVSTLTIQRTQQEDSAVYLCASSLITGSEQPQHFGDGTRLSIL.